This TCR beta chain appears in the sequencing data of a study of cytotoxic CD8 clonotypes in ibrutinib-treated CLL. Libraries were prepared by immunoSEQ multiplex PCR; TCRdb keeps only in-frame clonotypes and omits some of them. The sample has approximately 300,000 clones; almost 80% are singletons. The CDR3 is made up of 14 amino acids. The V gene lost 4 bases and the J gene lost 1 base, with 11 bases spanning the gap. Germline V gives CDR1 PRHDT, CDR2 FYEKMQ (reference sequence). Sample: PBMCs, taken before ibrutinib treatment. This receptor was taken from a human donor with chronic lymphocytic leukemia. The chain has TRBV13 and TRBJ2-7, with D unresolved. The CDR3 DNA follows: TGTGCCAGCAGCTCCAGGCTTCGGTCCTACGAGCAGTACTTC. Amino acids: CASSSRLRSYEQYF.